A selection of T cell receptor beta chains follows, all from one sample in a study of blood T cell repertoires in COVID-19. Assay used: immunoSEQ multiplex PCR; TCRdb lists only in-frame clones, some missing. Counted here are some 200,000 clones, roughly 88% occurring once; the ten biggest clones make up more than 9%. The sample comprised peripheral blood. The receptors stem from a man aged 45 to 65 with active or convalescent COVID-19. CDR3s include the opening cysteine and the closing phenylalanine or tryptophan. D genes are given only for firm matches. Size values are once, few and many counts, or a class for expanded clones, and some rows have none.

-	TRBJ1-2	TRBV10-3	-	TGTGCCATCAGCCCCCGACAGGATGACTATGGCTACACCTTC	CAISPRQDDYGYTF
-	TRBJ2-2	TRBV4-3	TRBD2	TGCGCCAGCAGCCAGAGCGGGGTTTTCACCGGGGAGCTGTTTTTT	CASSQSGVFTGELFF
-	TRBJ1-2	TRBV5-6	-	TGTGCCAGCAGCTTGGAGCCGAACTATGGCTACACCTTC	CASSLEPNYGYTF
-	TRBJ1-4	TRBV15	TRBD1	TGTGCCACCAGCAGAGATGGACAGGGGGCCTTACGGGGGTTGAGTGAAAAACTGTTTTTT	CATSRDGQGALRGLSEKLFF
few	TRBJ2-1	TRBV27	TRBD1	TGTGCCAGCAGCTTGACAGGGGGCGTTGAGCAGTTCTTC	CASSLTGGVEQFF
-	TRBJ2-5	TRBV5-1	-	TGCGTCAGCAGAAGTGTCCCCACGGCGGGGCAAGAGACCCAGTACTTC	CVSRSVPTAGQETQYF
-	TRBJ1-4	TRBV27	-	TGTGCCAGCAGCGGGACACCACAAGGAGCTAATGAAAAACTGTTTTTT	CASSGTPQGANEKLFF
few	TRBJ1-2	TRBV6-2/TRBV6-3	-	TGTGCCAGCAGCCCGGGGCAGGGATCCTATGGCTACACCTTC	CASSPGQGSYGYTF
-	TRBJ1-4	TRBV2	-	TGTGCCACCGCCGATGGCGGAAGAAATGAAAAACTGTTTTTT	CATADGGRNEKLFF
-	TRBJ2-5	TRBV7-2	TRBD2	TGTGCCAGCAGCTTAACAGCGGGGGACTACCTTGAGACCCAGTACTTC	CASSLTAGDYLETQYF
-	TRBJ1-5	TRBV3-1/TRBV3-2	TRBD1	TGTGCCAGCAGCCAAGGGGTGGGGCCAGGGGGCCAGCCCCAGCATTTT	CASSQGVGPGGQPQHF
-	TRBJ1-3	TRBV2	-	TGTGCCAGCAGTGAAGGTCCCGTCTCTGGAAACACCATATATTTT	CASSEGPVSGNTIYF
-	TRBJ2-5	TRBV5-6	TRBD2	TGTGCCAGCAGCTTGGGAGCGGGATGGGGGGAGACCCAGTACTTC	CASSLGAGWGETQYF
-	TRBJ1-2	TRBV5-1	TRBD1	TGCGCCAGCAGCCAGGGACAGGGGGCGCTTGGCTACACCTTC	CASSQGQGALGYTF
few	TRBJ2-3	TRBV5-6	TRBD1	TGTGCCAGCAGCCGGGGACAGGGACACACAGATACGCAGTATTTT	CASSRGQGHTDTQYF
-	TRBJ1-5	TRBV28	-	TGTGCCAGCAGTTTCGTAACAGCAAGTCCCGATCAGCCCCAGCATTTT	CASSFVTASPDQPQHF
-	TRBJ1-3	TRBV11-2	-	TGTGCCAGCAGCTCCTCCCAGGGAAACACCATATATTTT	CASSSSQGNTIYF
-	TRBJ2-2	TRBV4-3	-	TGCGCCAGCAGCCAAGAACAGGTCCGGGCCCTGAACACCGGGGAGCTGTTTTTT	CASSQEQVRALNTGELFF
-	TRBJ1-1	TRBV5-1	-	TGCGCCAGCAGCCGTAGCTTGAACACTGAAGCTTTCTTT	CASSRSLNTEAFF
-	TRBJ2-2	TRBV9	TRBD1	TGTGCCAGCAGGGGACAGGGGTCAGGGGAGCTGTTTTTT	CASRGQGSGELFF
once	TRBJ1-2	TRBV7-2	-	TGTGCCAGCAGCTTAGAACCAGCTAACTATGGCTACACCTTC	CASSLEPANYGYTF
-	TRBJ1-2	TRBV4-1	TRBD1	TGCGCCAGCAGCTCCACAGGGGGCGCCAATGGCTACACCTTC	CASSSTGGANGYTF
-	TRBJ2-2	TRBV5-4	TRBD2	TGTGCCAGCAGCCGGACTAGCGGGGCGACCGGGGAGCTGTTTTTT	CASSRTSGATGELFF
few	TRBJ1-1	TRBV7-9	-	TGTGCCAGCAGCTCAGGGCGGGGGCGAGATGCTTTCTTT	CASSSGRGRDAFF
-	TRBJ1-2	TRBV6-5	-	TGTGCCAGCAGTTACTTCCCCGAAGGGGCTCTCTATGGCTACACCTTC	CASSYFPEGALYGYTF
-	TRBJ1-2	TRBV10-3	TRBD1	TGTGCCATCAGTGAGCTAGGGACAGTCTATGGCTACACCTTC	CAISELGTVYGYTF
-	TRBJ2-4	TRBV28	-	TGTGCCAGCAGTCCCTCCTGGACATATCGGGCTGCCAAAAACATTCAGTACTTC	CASSPSWTYRAAKNIQYF
-	TRBJ2-4	TRBV6-5	-	TGTGCCAGCAATATACACGGGGGCAAAAACATTCAGTACTTC	CASNIHGGKNIQYF
-	TRBJ1-5	TRBV5-1	-	TGCGCCAGCAGCCCATACTATGGGGGAGGTCAGCCCCAGCATTTT	CASSPYYGGGQPQHF
-	TRBJ2-7	TRBV4-3	-	TGCGCCAGCAGCCAAGTGTTTGCGGGCCCCACCTACGAGCAGTACTTC	CASSQVFAGPTYEQYF
-	TRBJ2-1	TRBV4-3	-	TGCGCCAGCAGCCAAGGGCAAAGCTCCTACAATGAGCAGTTCTTC	CASSQGQSSYNEQFF
few	TRBJ1-4	TRBV30	TRBD1	TGTGCCTGGACCTCCGTCTGGACAGGGGAAGTTGCAACTAATGAAAAACTGTTTTTT	CAWTSVWTGEVATNEKLFF
-	TRBJ2-1	TRBV7-3	-	TGTGCCAGCAGCCCACCCGGACAGAGAAACAATGAGCAGTTCTTC	CASSPPGQRNNEQFF
-	TRBJ2-1	TRBV11-3	-	TGTGCCAGCAGCGCCACTACCGCCTACAATGAGCAGTTCTTC	CASSATTAYNEQFF
once	TRBJ2-4	TRBV19	-	TGTGCCAGTAGTATATCCGGTTGGGCAGAAAACATTCAGTACTTC	CASSISGWAENIQYF
-	TRBJ1-3	TRBV20-1	-	TGCAGTGCTAGTTTCAGGGCAGGAAACACCATATATTTT	CSASFRAGNTIYF
-	TRBJ2-1	TRBV5-1	TRBD2	TGCGCCAGCAGCTTGGTGGTGGTTGGGCTAGCGGGGGGTATGTCCTACAATGAGCAGTTCTTC	CASSLVVVGLAGGMSYNEQFF
-	TRBJ1-2	TRBV30	TRBD1	TGTGCCTGGAGACCTAACAGGGGGAATGGCTACACCTTC	CAWRPNRGNGYTF